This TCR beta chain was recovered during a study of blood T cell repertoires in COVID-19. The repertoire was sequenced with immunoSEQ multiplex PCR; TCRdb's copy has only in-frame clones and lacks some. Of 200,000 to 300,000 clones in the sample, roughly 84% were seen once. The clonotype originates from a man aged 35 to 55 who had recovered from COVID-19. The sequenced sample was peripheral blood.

The CDR3 is CATRTSGTGVHEQYF. The CDR3, as DNA: TGTGCCACCAGGACGTCCGGGACAGGGGTCCACGAGCAGTACTTC. The rearrangement links TRBV24-1 to TRBJ2-7, with TRBD1 identical over 10 bases. J lost 5 bases, V lost 7 bases, and 10 bases had no gene match. CDR1 and CDR2 (germline): KGHDR, SFDVKD. The CDR3 is 15 amino acids.